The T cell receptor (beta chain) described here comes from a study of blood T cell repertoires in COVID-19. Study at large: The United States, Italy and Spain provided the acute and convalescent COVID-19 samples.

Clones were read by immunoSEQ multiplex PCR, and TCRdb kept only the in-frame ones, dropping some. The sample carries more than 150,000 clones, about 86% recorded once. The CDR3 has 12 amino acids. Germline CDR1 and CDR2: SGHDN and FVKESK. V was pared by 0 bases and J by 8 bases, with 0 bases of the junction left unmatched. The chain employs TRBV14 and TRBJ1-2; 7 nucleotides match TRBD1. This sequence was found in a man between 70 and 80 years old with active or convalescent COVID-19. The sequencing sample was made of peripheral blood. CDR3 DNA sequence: TGTGCCAGCAGCCAAGAGGACAGGGGCTACACCTTC. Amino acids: CASSQEDRGYTF.